The entry below gives a single TCR beta chain sequence along with its context. The data stem from a study of blood T cell repertoires in COVID-19. Study as a whole: COVID-19 samples from acute and convalescent phases originated in the United States, Italy and Spain.

The age range of participants was about 18 to 89 years, with residence in about 25 US areas. Which cohort a participant joined came from the clinical history participants gave. In the authors' methods: Amplification from reference gene primers served as the basis for estimated nucleated cell counts. Profiling relied on immunoSEQ multiplex PCR, and the TCRdb table lists in-frame clones only, not all of them. V and J calls and clone size are those listed in that table; D and trimming were worked out from the DNA. The sample records fewer than 350,000 clones, 90% being singletons. The V and J ends lost 3 bases and 7 bases respectively, with 4 bases between them. Germline CDR1 DFQATT, CDR2 SNEGSKA (reference sequence). This CDR3 contains 11 residues.

The receptor was derived from a woman younger than 30 with acute COVID-19. Source material: PBMCs or T cells enriched from blood (not recorded which). The V gene is TRBV20-1, the J gene TRBJ1-6; D is unresolved. Here the CDR3 DNA reads TGCAGTGCTAGCGAGAATTCACCCCTCCACTTT. Translated, it gives CSASENSPLHF.